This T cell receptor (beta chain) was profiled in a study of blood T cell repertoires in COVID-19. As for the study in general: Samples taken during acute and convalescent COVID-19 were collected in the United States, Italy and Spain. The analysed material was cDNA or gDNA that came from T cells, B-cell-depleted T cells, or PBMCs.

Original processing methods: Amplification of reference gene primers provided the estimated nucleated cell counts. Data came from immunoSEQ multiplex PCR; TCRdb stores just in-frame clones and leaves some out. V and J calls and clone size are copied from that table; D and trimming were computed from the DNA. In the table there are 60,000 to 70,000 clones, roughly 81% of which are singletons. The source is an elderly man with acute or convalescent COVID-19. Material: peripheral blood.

The CDR3 loop reads CASSASGQWGYEQYF. DNA of the CDR3: TGTGCCAGCAGCGCATCGGGACAATGGGGTTACGAGCAGTACTTC. V is TRBV9 and J is TRBJ2-7, with TRBD1 as a possible D gene (6 bases). The CDR3 has 15 residues. The germline V gene encodes CDR1 SGDLS and CDR2 YYNGEE. V was clipped by 3 bases and J by 4 bases, with 17 bases between them.